The clone carrying this T cell receptor (beta chain) was observed a handful of times. The sample comes from a study of blood T cell repertoires in COVID-19. Between the trimmed V and J ends, which lost 5 bases and 7 bases, there was a span of 18 bases. CDR3 length equals 15 residues. CDR1 MNHEY and CDR2 SVGAGI come from the germline V gene. TCRdb's copy holds only in-frame clones and misses some; the assay was immunoSEQ multiplex PCR. The data show 470,000 or so clones, with approximately 85% seen just once and approximately 3.2% held by the top ten. The chain combines TRBV6-5 with TRBJ1-5, with a tentative D call TRBD1 (5 bases). The origin of this receptor is a human donor in a cohort sampled during active COVID-19. The sample was peripheral blood. CDR3 loop: CASSPAGTEGQPQHF. The CDR3 DNA reads as TGTGCCAGCAGTCCCGCCGGGACTGAAGGGCAGCCCCAGCATTTT.